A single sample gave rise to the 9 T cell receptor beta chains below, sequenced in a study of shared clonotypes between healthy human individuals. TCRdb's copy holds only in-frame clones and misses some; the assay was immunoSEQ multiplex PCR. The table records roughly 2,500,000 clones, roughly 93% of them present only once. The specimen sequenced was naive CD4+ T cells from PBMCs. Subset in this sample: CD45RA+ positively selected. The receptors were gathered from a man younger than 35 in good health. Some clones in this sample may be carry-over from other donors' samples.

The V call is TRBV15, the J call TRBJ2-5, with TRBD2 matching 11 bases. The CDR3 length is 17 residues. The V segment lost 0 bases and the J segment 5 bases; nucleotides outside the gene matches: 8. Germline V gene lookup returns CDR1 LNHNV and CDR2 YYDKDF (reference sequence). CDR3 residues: CATSRDRRTSGRETQYF. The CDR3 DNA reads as TGTGCCACCAGCAGAGATAGGAGGACTAGCGGGCGGGAGACCCAGTACTTC.

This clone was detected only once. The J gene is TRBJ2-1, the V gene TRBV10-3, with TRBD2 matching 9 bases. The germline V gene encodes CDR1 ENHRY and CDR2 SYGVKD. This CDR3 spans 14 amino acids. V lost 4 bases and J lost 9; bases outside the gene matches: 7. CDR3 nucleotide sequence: TGTGCCATCAGTGTAGTAGCGGGAGATGGTGAGCAGTTCTTC. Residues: CAISVVAGDGEQFF.

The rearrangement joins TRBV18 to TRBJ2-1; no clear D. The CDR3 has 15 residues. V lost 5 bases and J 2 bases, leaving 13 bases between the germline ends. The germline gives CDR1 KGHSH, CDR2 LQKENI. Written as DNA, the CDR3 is TGTGCCAGCTCAAACCACATTGAAGCCTACAATGAGCAGTTCTTC. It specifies CASSNHIEAYNEQFF.

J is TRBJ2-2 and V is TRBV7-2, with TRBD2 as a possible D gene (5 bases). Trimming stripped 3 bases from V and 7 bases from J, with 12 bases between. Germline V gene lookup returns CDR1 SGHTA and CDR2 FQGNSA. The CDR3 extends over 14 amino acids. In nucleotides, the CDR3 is TGTGCCAGCAGCTTGGAGCGGATAGTCGGGGAGCTGTTTTTT. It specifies CASSLERIVGELFF.

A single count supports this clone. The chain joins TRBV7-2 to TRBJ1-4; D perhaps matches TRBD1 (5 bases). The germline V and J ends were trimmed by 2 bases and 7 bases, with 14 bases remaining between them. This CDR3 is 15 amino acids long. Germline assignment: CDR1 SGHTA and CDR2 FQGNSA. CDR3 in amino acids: CASSLRPGRGEKLFF. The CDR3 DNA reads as TGTGCCAGCAGCTTAAGGCCAGGGCGGGGTGAAAAACTGTTTTTT. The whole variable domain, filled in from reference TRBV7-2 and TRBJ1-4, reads GAGVSQSPSNKVTEKGKDVELRCDPISGHTALYWYRQSLGQGLEFLIYFQGNSAPDKSGLPSDRFSAERTGGSVSTLTIQRTQQEDSAVYLCASSLRPGRGEKLFFGSGTQLSVL.

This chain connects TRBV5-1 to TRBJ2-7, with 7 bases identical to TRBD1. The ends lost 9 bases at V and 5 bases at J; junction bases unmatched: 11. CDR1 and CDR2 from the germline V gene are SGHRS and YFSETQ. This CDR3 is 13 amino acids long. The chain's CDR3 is CATGVPGGDEQYF. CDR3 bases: TGCGCCACTGGGGTGCCAGGGGGTGACGAGCAGTACTTC.

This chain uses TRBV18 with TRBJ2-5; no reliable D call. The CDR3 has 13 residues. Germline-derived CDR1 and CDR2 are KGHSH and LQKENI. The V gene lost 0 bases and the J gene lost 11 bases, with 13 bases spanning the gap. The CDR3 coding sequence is TGTGCCAGCTCACCACCCTCGACTGGAGAGCAGTACTTC. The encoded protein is CASSPPSTGEQYF.

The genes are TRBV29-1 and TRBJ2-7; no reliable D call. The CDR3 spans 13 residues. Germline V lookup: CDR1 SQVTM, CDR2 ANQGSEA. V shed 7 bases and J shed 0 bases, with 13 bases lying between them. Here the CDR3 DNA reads TGCAGCGGGGTGGGTGCTTTCTCCTACGAGCAGTACTTC. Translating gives CSGVGAFSYEQYF.

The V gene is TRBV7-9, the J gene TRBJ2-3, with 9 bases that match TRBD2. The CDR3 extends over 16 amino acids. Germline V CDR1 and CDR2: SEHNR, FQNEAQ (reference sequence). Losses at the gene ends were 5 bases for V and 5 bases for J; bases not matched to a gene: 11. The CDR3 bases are TGTGCCAGCAGCCCCCTGGCGGGAGGGAGCGTAGATACGCAGTATTTT. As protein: CASSPLAGGSVDTQYF.